Listed below are T cell receptor beta chains from one sample, sequenced in a study of chemoradiotherapy in HPV16-positive cancers. Sequencing used immunoSEQ multiplex PCR; TCRdb keeps in-frame clones, though not all of them. The sample holds some 30,000 clones, about four fifths seen once. Sequences were derived from blood, sampled from a patient who underwent chemoradiotherapy. The receptors come from a human donor with HPV-associated anogenital cancer. CDR3s include the opening cysteine and the closing phenylalanine or tryptophan. Each record gives: D gene, V gene, clone size, J gene, CDR3 protein, CDR3 DNA. D genes are given only for firm matches. The size entry is marked missing in some rows and otherwise reads once, few, many or a size class.

>NA|TRBV6-1|NA|TRBJ1-2
CASRGLRDNYGYTF
TGTGCCAGCAGGGGGCTACGGGACAACTATGGCTACACCTTC
>NA|TRBV4-1|once|TRBJ2-3
CASSQDSQGGVMDTQYF
TGCGCCAGCAGCCAAGATAGTCAGGGAGGTGTGATGGATACGCAGTATTTT
>NA|TRBV6-1|NA|TRBJ1-1
CASPLEGFTEAFF
TGTGCCAGCCCGCTCGAGGGCTTCACTGAAGCTTTCTTT
>NA|TRBV7-6|few|TRBJ1-1
CASSLGEGTEAFF
TGTGCCAGCAGCTTGGGGGAGGGGACTGAAGCTTTCTTT
>TRBD1|TRBV27|NA|TRBJ2-5
CASSPNSQGAETQYF
TGTGCCAGCAGTCCGAACTCCCAGGGGGCGGAGACCCAGTACTTC
>TRBD1|TRBV7-9|NA|TRBJ1-6
CASSLEAGGVNSPLHF
TGTGCCAGCAGCTTAGAGGCAGGGGGTGTCAATTCACCCCTCCACTTT
>NA|TRBV27|NA|TRBJ1-2
CASSLGRGYGYTF
TGTGCCAGCAGTTTGGGCAGGGGCTATGGCTACACCTTC
>NA|TRBV2|NA|TRBJ2-2
CASSEQGPTGELFF
TGTGCCAGCAGTGAACAGGGTCCTACCGGGGAGCTGTTTTTT
>TRBD2|TRBV18|once|TRBJ2-1
CASWEGVLGEQFF
TGTGCCAGCTGGGAGGGAGTACTAGGCGAGCAGTTCTTC
>NA|TRBV5-6|few|TRBJ1-5
CASSLAIGQPQHF
TGTGCCAGCAGCTTGGCAATTGGTCAGCCCCAGCATTTT
>NA|TRBV11-1|NA|TRBJ2-2
CASSPRGPEELFF
TGTGCCAGCAGCCCGAGGGGCCCCGAGGAGCTGTTTTTT
>TRBD1|TRBV11-2|NA|TRBJ2-7
CASSLDEDRSF
TGTGCCAGCAGCTTAGATGAGGACAGGTCCTTC
>NA|TRBV10-3|once|TRBJ2-7
CAISGLPGDEQYF
TGTGCCATCAGTGGTCTTCCAGGGGACGAGCAGTACTTC